The 26 T cell receptor beta chains reported below all come from one sample, sequenced in a study of T cells in Graves' hyperthyroidism and ophthalmopathy. TCR beta CDR3 regions were amplified from RNA. The HTBI set primed first-round TCR CDR3 RT-PCR. From the multiplex PCR reads, TCRdb called clonotypes with MiXCR, one entry per CDR3 protein. The profile shows around 690,000 distinct CDR3 sequences, 15% to 20% of them singletons. The sample was blood. Source of these receptors: a man aged 45 to 65 with Graves' hyperthyroidism.

This clonotype has only one observation. The V and J genes are TRBV24-1 and TRBJ2-3; D is ambiguous. The CDR3 runs to 16 residues. The V end lost 5 bases, the J end lost 4 bases, and 18 bases lay between the germline ends. Germline V gene data show CDR1 as KGHDR and CDR2 as SFDVKD. DNA of the CDR3: TGTGCCACCAGTGGAGCCCCTAGTGGGGATGCAGATACGCAGTATTTT. Its protein product is CATSGAPSGDADTQYF.

This chain uses TRBV7-9 with TRBJ1-2; 8 bases agree with TRBD1. The CDR3 is 15 residues long. V was clipped by 1 base and J by 6 bases; unmatched bases: 7. Germline V gene lookup returns CDR1 SEHNR and CDR2 FQNEAQ (reference sequence). As DNA, the CDR3 is TGTGCCAGCAGCTTAGTAAGAACAGGGGGAGATGGCTACACCTTC. Protein product: CASSLVRTGGDGYTF. The variable domain in full, with the rest retrieved from reference TRBV7-9 and TRBJ1-2, is DTGVSQNPRHKITKRGQNVTFRCDPISEHNRLYWYRQTLGQGPEFLTYFQNEAQLEKSRLLSDRFSAERPKGSFSTLEIQRTEQGDSAMYLCASSLVRTGGDGYTFGSGTRLTVV.

A word on this clonotype: This could be a read error, since a much larger clone is one nucleotide away. The rearrangement joins TRBV13 to TRBJ2-1; 7 nucleotides line up with TRBD1. The germline gives CDR1 PRHDT, CDR2 FYEKMQ (reference sequence). The CDR3 has 15 amino acids. The chain's CDR3 is CASSHRGGWYNEQVF. The CDR3 DNA is TGTGCCAGCAGCCATCGAGGGGGCTGGTACAATGAGCAGGTCTTC.

This clonotype was detected many times. V gene TRBV3-1 combines with J gene TRBJ2-5, with 9 bases aligning to TRBD2. V was pared by 3 bases and J by 5 bases, with 7 bases of the junction left unmatched. The CDR3 spans 15 residues. Germline CDR1 reads LGHDT; CDR2 reads YNNKEL (reference sequence). CDR3 sequence (DNA): TGTGCCAGCAGCCAGGGTAGCGGGAGACTTGAGACCCAGTACTTC. Its protein is CASSQGSGRLETQYF.

In its sample, this clonotype was seen many times. J is TRBJ2-7 and V is TRBV20-1; D is unresolved. The ends were cut back, 0 bases at V and 7 bases at J, with 16 bases in the middle. There are 14 residues in the CDR3. Germline CDR1 DFQATT, CDR2 SNEGSKA (reference sequence). The CDR3 protein is CSARDGQEPWEQYF. The CDR3 region has the DNA TGCAGTGCTAGAGATGGGCAGGAGCCTTGGGAGCAGTACTTC.

Points on this clonotype: Possible read error: a much larger clone is one base away. The chain employs TRBV12-5 and TRBJ2-3; no clear D. Trimming stripped 1 base from V and 6 bases from J, with 20 bases between. The germline CDR1 and CDR2 sequences are LGHNT and FRNRAP. The CDR3 is 17 amino acids. CDR3 DNA: TGTGCTAGTGGTTTGGGACAAATGCCCCCGGACGGTGATACGCAGTATTTT. This sequence encodes CASGLGQMPPDGDTQYF.

This chain connects TRBV19 to TRBJ1-4, with D possibly matching TRBD1 (5 bases). CDR1 LNHDA and CDR2 SQIVND come from the germline V gene (reference sequence). V gave up 2 bases and J gave up 5 bases, with 9 bases separating them. This CDR3 spans 14 amino acids. CDR3 sequence (DNA): TGTGCCAGTAGTATAAGGAGGGGCAATGAAAAACTGTTTTTT. It specifies CASSIRRGNEKLFF.

The chain links TRBV20-1 to TRBJ1-5; perhaps TRBD1 as D (6 bases). The CDR3 is 15 amino acids. Germline loops: CDR1 DFQATT, CDR2 SNEGSKA (reference sequence). V shed 3 bases and J shed 4 bases, with 16 bases lying between them. The chain's CDR3 is CSARRLGQMNQPQHF. CDR3 nucleotides: TGCAGTGCTAGGCGCTTAGGACAGATGAATCAGCCCCAGCATTTT.

The chain employs TRBV9 and TRBJ2-3; D not resolved. Germline V gene sequence: CDR1 SGDLS, CDR2 YYNGEE. With 3 bases removed from V and 6 bases from J, the gap between germline ends came to 8 bases. The CDR3 sequence is 12 residues long. CDR3 protein: CASSGKLDTQYF. CDR3 nucleotide sequence: TGTGCCAGCAGCGGAAAATTGGATACGCAGTATTTT.

This clonotype appeared many times. This sequence joins TRBV2 and TRBJ2-3, with D possibly matching TRBD2 (6 bases). Per germline, CDR1 SNHLY and CDR2 FYNNEI. Trimming left V 4 bases short and J 6 bases short, with 11 bases between. This CDR3 spans 13 amino acids. In nucleotides, the CDR3 is TGTGCCAGCAGTGCCCGGGAGCGGGATACGCAGTATTTT. As protein: CASSARERDTQYF.

This clonotype came up a few times. This chain connects TRBV28 to TRBJ1-2; a possible D gene is TRBD1 (5 bases). The CDR3 spans 14 residues. V was trimmed by 8 bases and J by 8 bases, leaving 21 bases between them. Germline V gene data show CDR1 as MDHEN and CDR2 as SYDVKM. CDR3 in DNA: TGTGCCAGCTTTTCAGATGGGGGAAGGAACGGCTACACCTTC. Its protein is CASFSDGGRNGYTF.

This clonotype was counted a few times. The chain joins TRBV2 to TRBJ1-5; no clear D gene. The germline V gene has CDR1 SNHLY and CDR2 FYNNEI. The CDR3 contains 13 residues. Trimming took 8 bases from V and 6 from J, leaving 14 bases between them. The CDR3 nucleotides read TGTGCCAGCGGTGGCCAGTCTTCTCAGCCCCAGCATTTT. Translated, it gives CASGGQSSQPQHF.

In the case of this clonotype: A read error may explain this, as a much larger clone is one base away. The chain couples TRBV24-1 to TRBJ2-7; a possible D gene is TRBD2 (6 bases). The length of the CDR3 is 15 residues. V lost 4 bases, J lost 5 bases, and 17 bases lay in between. Germline V CDR1 and CDR2: KGHDR, SFDVKD. CDR3 DNA sequence: TGTGCCACCAGTGACCCCGGACTAACAGGAGACGAGCAGTACTTC. Translation gives CATSDPGLTGDEQYF.

In this sample, this clonotype turned up many times. The rearrangement uses TRBV28 and TRBJ1-1, with 9 nucleotides matching TRBD1. The germline V gene encodes CDR1 MDHEN and CDR2 SYDVKM. The CDR3 loop spans 14 amino acids. After removal of 6 bases from V and 5 bases from J, the junction contained 7 bases not matched to a gene. CDR3 sequence reads: CASRDTGGATEAFF. The CDR3 nucleotides are TGTGCCAGCAGGGATACAGGGGGCGCGACTGAAGCTTTCTTT. The variable domain in full, completed from reference TRBV28 and TRBJ1-1, reads DVKVTQSSRYLVKRTGEKVFLECVQDMDHENMFWYRQDPGLGLRLIYFSYDVKMKEKGDIPEGYSVSREKKERFSLILESASTNQTSMYLCASRDTGGATEAFFGQGTRLTVV.

The chain combines TRBV2 with TRBJ2-5; D gene ambiguous. This CDR3 is built from 12 residues. Germline V CDR1 and CDR2: SNHLY, FYNNEI. Trimming left V 6 bases short and J 14 bases short, with 19 bases between. CDR3 sequence reads: CASSINPSREYF. The CDR3 nucleotides read TGTGCCAGCAGCATCAATCCGAGTCGTGAATACTTC.

The genes are TRBV9 and TRBJ1-6; TRBD1 matches at 9 bases. The CDR3 extends over 17 amino acids. Germline V gives CDR1 SGDLS, CDR2 YYNGEE. V shed 3 bases and J 0 bases; nucleotides not matched to a gene: 4. The CDR3 region is CASSGGQGSSYNSPLHF. The DNA of the CDR3 is TGTGCCAGCAGCGGAGGACAGGGGAGCTCCTATAATTCACCCCTCCACTTT. Looking up the rest from reference TRBV9 and TRBJ1-6 gives the full variable domain: DSGVTQTPKHLITATGQRVTLRCSPRSGDLSVYWYQQSLDQGLQFLIQYYNGEERAKGNILERFSAQQFPDLHSELNLSSLELGDSALYFCASSGGQGSSYNSPLHFGNGTRLTVT.

The V and J genes are TRBV28 and TRBJ2-7; 8 bases match TRBD1. The ends lost 1 base at V and 2 bases at J; junction bases unmatched: 4. Germline CDR1 MDHEN, CDR2 SYDVKM. The CDR3 has 15 amino acids. In DNA, the CDR3 is TGTGCCAGCAGTTTATACCGGGACAGGCCCTACGAGCAGTACTTC. This encodes CASSLYRDRPYEQYF. Full variable domain (remainder filled in from reference TRBV28 and TRBJ2-7): DVKVTQSSRYLVKRTGEKVFLECVQDMDHENMFWYRQDPGLGLRLIYFSYDVKMKEKGDIPEGYSVSREKKERFSLILESASTNQTSMYLCASSLYRDRPYEQYFGPGTRLTVT.

The rearrangement uses TRBV20-1 and TRBJ2-5, with D possibly matching TRBD2 (5 bases). Germline V gives CDR1 DFQATT, CDR2 SNEGSKA (reference sequence). This CDR3 has 12 residues. V was trimmed by 5 bases and J by 5 bases, leaving 12 bases between them. This CDR3 is CSASDFLETQYF. Here the CDR3 DNA reads TGCAGTGCTTCGGACTTCCTGGAGACCCAGTACTTC.

There are a few counts of this clonotype. The V call is TRBV7-2, the J call TRBJ2-3, with 14 bases matching TRBD2. Germline assignment: CDR1 SGHTA and CDR2 FQGNSA. The CDR3 is 17 amino acids. The V and J ends lost 3 bases and 1 base, in that order; junction bases with no gene match: 3. The DNA of the CDR3 is TGTGCCAGCAGCTTCCAGGGACTAGCGGGAGGCACAGATACGCAGTATTTT. It translates to CASSFQGLAGGTDTQYF.

The chain recombines TRBV27 with TRBJ2-1, with TRBD2 matching 9 bases. The CDR3 spans 15 residues. Germline CDR1 MNHEY, CDR2 SMNVEV (reference sequence). Trimming at V came to 7 bases and at J to 9 bases, leaving 13 bases not matched to a gene. The CDR3 sequence is CASMRREGLRGEQFF. DNA for the CDR3: TGTGCCAGCATGCGGCGGGAGGGCCTTCGGGGTGAGCAGTTCTTC.

The genes are TRBV5-4 and TRBJ2-1; D not certain. Germline lookup yields CDR1 SGHNT and CDR2 YYREEE (reference sequence). With 4 bases removed from V and 4 bases from J, the gap between germline ends came to 15 bases. This CDR3 has 15 residues. CDR3 nucleotide sequence: TGTGCCAGCAGCGAACCCCGGACCCAGTACAATGAGCAGTTCTTC. Its translation is CASSEPRTQYNEQFF.

The chain joins TRBV7-2 to TRBJ2-3, with 7 positions matching TRBD2. This CDR3 spans 15 amino acids. Germline V lookup: CDR1 SGHTA, CDR2 FQGNSA. Trimming cost V 2 bases and J 2 bases; bases outside gene matches: 4. The CDR3 DNA follows: TGTGCCAGCAGCTTATCTAGCGGTCCCACAGATACGCAGTATTTT. The encoded protein is CASSLSSGPTDTQYF. The whole variable domain, filled in from reference TRBV7-2 and TRBJ2-3, reads GAGVSQSPSNKVTEKGKDVELRCDPISGHTALYWYRQSLGQGLEFLIYFQGNSAPDKSGLPSDRFSAERTGGSVSTLTIQRTQQEDSAVYLCASSLSSGPTDTQYFGPGTRLTVL.

A note on this clonotype: This may stem from a read error, because a much larger clone lies one nucleotide away. The chain joins TRBV20-1 to TRBJ2-1, with TRBD2 matching 16 bases. The CDR3 loop spans 18 amino acids. V lost 3 bases to trimming and J lost 9 bases; unmatched junction nucleotides: 14. The germline V gene encodes CDR1 DFQATT and CDR2 SNEGSKA (reference sequence). For the CDR3, the DNA is TGCAGTGCTAGGACGTCGGGACTAGCGGGAGGGCCGGGAAGTGAGCAGTTCTTC. Encoded protein: CSARTSGLAGGPGSEQFF.

This clonotype came up a few times. The chain combines TRBV6-2 or TRBV6-3 with TRBJ2-5; weak D call: TRBD2 (5 bases). The V gene lost 6 bases and the J gene lost 2 bases, with 10 bases spanning the gap. Germline V CDR1 and CDR2: MNHEY, SVGEGT. This CDR3 spans 13 amino acids. CDR3 residues: CASREVTQETQYF. CDR3 nucleotides: TGTGCCAGCAGGGAGGTTACACAAGAGACCCAGTACTTC.

On this clonotype itself: Since no conserved phenylalanine or tryptophan closes the CDR3, a read error is the likely cause. The chain joins TRBV27 to TRBJ2-5, with D perhaps given as TRBD1 or TRBD2 (5 bases each). Trimming took 6 bases from V and 4 from J, leaving 18 bases between them. CDR3 length: 15 amino acids. Germline V gene data show CDR1 as MNHEY and CDR2 as SMNVEV (reference sequence). The CDR3 is CASSAGNRGGETQYV. The CDR3 DNA reads TGTGCCAGCAGCGCCGGGAATAGGGGTGGAGAGACCCAGTACGTC.

The chain uses TRBV29-1 and TRBJ2-3, with TRBD2 identical over 9 bases. V gave up 4 bases and J gave up 5 bases; unmatched junction bases: 1. This CDR3 contains 12 residues. Germline values: CDR1 SQVTM, CDR2 ANQGSEA. The CDR3 DNA reads TGCAGCGTTGGACTAGCGGAAGATACGCAGTATTTT. Its translation: CSVGLAEDTQYF.